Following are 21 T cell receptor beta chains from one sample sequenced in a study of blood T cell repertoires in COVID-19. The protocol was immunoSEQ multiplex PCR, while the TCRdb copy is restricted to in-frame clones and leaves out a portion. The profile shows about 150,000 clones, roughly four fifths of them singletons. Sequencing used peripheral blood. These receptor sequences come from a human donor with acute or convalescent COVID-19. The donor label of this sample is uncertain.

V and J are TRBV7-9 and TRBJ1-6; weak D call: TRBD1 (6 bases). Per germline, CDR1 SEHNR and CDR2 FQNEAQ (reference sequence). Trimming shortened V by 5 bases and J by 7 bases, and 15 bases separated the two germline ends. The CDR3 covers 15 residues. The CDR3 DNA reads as TGTGCCAGCAGCCCGAGGGACGGACAGAATTCACCCCTCCACTTT. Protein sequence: CASSPRDGQNSPLHF.

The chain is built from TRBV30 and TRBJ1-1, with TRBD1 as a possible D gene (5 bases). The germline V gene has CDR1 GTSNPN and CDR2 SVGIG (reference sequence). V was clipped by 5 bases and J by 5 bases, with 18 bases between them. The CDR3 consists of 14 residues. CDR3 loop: CAWAPGGRGTEAFF. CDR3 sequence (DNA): TGTGCCTGGGCTCCCGGGGGGAGGGGTACTGAAGCTTTCTTT.

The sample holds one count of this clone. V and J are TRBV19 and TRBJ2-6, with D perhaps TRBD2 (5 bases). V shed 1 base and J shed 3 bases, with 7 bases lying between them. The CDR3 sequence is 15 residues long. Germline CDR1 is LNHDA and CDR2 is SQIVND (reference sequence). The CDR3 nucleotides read TGTGCCAGTAGTATAGTGAGGGATGGGGCCAACGTCCTGACTTTC. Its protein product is CASSIVRDGANVLTF. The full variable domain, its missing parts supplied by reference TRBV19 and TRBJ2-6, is DGGITQSPKYLFRKEGQNVTLSCEQNLNHDAMYWYRQDPGQGLRLIYYSQIVNDFQKGDIAEGYSVSREKKESFPLTVTSAQKNPTAFYLCASSIVRDGANVLTFGAGSRLTVL.

CDR3 amino acids: CASSPRGPDEQYF. The CDR3 DNA reads as TGTGCCAGCAGCCCCAGGGGGCCGGACGAGCAGTACTTC. This chain uses TRBV7-9 with TRBJ2-7; 8 nucleotides agree with TRBD1. Trimming removed 5 bases from V and 5 bases from J; junction bases left unmatched: 5. Germline V gene lookup returns CDR1 SEHNR and CDR2 FQNEAQ (reference sequence). The CDR3 is made up of 13 amino acids.

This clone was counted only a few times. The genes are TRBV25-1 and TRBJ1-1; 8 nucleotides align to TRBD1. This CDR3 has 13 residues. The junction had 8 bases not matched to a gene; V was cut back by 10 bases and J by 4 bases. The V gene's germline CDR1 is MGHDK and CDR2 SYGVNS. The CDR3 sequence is CATRQGPITEAFF. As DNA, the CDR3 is TGTGCCACACGACAGGGGCCCATCACTGAAGCTTTCTTT.

CDR3 in DNA: TGTGCCAGCTCGCCCAGGGGAACTAATGAAAAACTGTTTTTT. This codes for CASSPRGTNEKLFF. The chain combines TRBV18 with TRBJ1-4, with a weak D call TRBD1 (6 bases). The germline V gene has CDR1 KGHSH and CDR2 LQKENI. With 6 bases removed from V and 1 base from J, the gap between germline ends came to 9 bases. CDR3 size: 14 residues. The full variable domain, rest sourced from reference TRBV18 and TRBJ1-4, is NAGVMQNPRHLVRRRGQEARLRCSPMKGHSHVYWYRQLPEEGLKFMVYLQKENIIDESGMPKERFSAEFPKEGPSILRIQQVVRGDSAAYFCASSPRGTNEKLFFGSGTQLSVL.

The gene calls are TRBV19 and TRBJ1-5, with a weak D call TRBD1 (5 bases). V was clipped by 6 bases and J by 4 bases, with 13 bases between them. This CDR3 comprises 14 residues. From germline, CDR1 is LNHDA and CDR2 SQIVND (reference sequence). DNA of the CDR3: TGTGCCAGTAGCCGTCTGGGGGGGAATCAGCCCCAGCATTTT. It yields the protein CASSRLGGNQPQHF.

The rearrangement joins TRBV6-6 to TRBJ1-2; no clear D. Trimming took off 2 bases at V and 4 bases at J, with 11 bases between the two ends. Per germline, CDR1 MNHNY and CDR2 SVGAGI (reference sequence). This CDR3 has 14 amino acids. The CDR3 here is CASSYGQETYGYTF. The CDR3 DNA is TGTGCCAGCAGTTACGGTCAGGAAACCTATGGCTACACCTTC.

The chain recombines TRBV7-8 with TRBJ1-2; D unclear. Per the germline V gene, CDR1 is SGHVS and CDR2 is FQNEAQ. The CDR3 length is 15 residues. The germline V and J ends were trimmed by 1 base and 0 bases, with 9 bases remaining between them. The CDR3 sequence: CASSLELPANYGYTF. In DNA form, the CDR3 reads TGTGCCAGCAGCTTAGAGTTGCCAGCTAACTATGGCTACACCTTC.

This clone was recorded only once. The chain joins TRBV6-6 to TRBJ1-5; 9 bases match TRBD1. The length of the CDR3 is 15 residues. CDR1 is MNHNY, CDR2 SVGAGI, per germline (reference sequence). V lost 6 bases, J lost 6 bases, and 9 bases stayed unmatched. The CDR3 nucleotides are TGTGCCAGCAGAACAAAACAGGGGGCGAGTCAGCCCCAGCATTTT. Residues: CASRTKQGASQPQHF.

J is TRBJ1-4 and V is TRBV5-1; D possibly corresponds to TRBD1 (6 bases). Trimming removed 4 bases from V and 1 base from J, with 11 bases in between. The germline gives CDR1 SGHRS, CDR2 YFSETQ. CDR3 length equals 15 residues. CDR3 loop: CASSATTGTNEKLFF. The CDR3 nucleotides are TGCGCCAGCAGCGCGACGACAGGAACTAATGAAAAACTGTTTTTT. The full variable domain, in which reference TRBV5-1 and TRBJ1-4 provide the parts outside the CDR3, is KAGVTQTPRYLIKTRGQQVTLSCSPISGHRSVSWYQQTPGQGLQFLFEYFSETQRNKGNFPGRFSGRQFSNSRSEMNVSTLELGDSALYLCASSATTGTNEKLFFGSGTQLSVL.

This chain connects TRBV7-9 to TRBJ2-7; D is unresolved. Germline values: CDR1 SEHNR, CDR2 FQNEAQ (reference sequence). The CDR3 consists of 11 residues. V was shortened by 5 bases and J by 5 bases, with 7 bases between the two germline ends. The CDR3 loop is CASSPFDEQYF. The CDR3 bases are TGTGCCAGCAGCCCTTTTGACGAGCAGTACTTC.

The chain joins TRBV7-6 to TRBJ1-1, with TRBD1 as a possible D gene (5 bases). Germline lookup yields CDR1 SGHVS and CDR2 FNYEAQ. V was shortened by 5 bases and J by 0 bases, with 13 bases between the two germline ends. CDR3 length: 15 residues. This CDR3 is CASSPPGGMNTEAFF. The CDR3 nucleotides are TGTGCCAGCAGCCCACCGGGGGGGATGAACACTGAAGCTTTCTTT.

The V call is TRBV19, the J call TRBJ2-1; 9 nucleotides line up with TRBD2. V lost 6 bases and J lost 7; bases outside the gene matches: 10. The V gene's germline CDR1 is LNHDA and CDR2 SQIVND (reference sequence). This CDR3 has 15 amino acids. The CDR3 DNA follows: TGTGCCAGTAGCTGGCGGGGGGGCCCAGGAAATGAGCAGTTCTTC. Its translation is CASSWRGGPGNEQFF.

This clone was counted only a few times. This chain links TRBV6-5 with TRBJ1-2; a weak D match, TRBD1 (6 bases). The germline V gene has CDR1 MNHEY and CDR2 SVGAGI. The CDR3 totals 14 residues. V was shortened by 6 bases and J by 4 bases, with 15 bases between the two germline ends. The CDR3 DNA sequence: TGTGCCAGCAGGGGGGACAACCTTTTCTATGGCTACACCTTC. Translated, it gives CASRGDNLFYGYTF.

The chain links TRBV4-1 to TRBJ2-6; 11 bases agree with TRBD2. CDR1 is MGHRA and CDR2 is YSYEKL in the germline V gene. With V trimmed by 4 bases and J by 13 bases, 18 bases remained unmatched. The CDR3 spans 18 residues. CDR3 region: CASSREAPTSGDPGVLTF. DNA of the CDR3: TGCGCCAGCAGCCGAGAGGCCCCGACTAGCGGGGACCCAGGGGTCCTGACTTTC.

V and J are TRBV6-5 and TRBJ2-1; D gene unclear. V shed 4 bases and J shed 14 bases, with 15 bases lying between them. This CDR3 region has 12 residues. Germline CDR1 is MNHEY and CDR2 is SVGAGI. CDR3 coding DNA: TGTGCCAGCAGTTCCCTCCCCGACCGGGAGTTCTTC. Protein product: CASSSLPDREFF.

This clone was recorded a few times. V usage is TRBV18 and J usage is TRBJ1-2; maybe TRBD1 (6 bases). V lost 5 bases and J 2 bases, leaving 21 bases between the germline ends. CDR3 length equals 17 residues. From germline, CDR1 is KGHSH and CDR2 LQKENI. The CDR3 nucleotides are TGTGCCAGCTCAGCAGGGGCCCGGATCCCTTCGAACTATGGCTACACCTTC. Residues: CASSAGARIPSNYGYTF.

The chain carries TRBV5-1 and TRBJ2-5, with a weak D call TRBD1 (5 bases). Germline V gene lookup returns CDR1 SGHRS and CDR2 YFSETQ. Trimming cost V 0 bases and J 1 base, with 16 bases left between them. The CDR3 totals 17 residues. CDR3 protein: CASSLGMRGASQETQYF. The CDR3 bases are TGCGCCAGCAGCTTGGGAATGCGTGGGGCTAGCCAAGAGACCCAGTACTTC.

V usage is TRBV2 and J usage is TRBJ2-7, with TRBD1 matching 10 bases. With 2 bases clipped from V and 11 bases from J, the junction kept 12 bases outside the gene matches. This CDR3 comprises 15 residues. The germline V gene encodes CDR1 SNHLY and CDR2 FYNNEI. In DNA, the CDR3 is TGTGCCAGCAGTGAAACCGGACAGGGGGTAACTGGGGAGTACTTC. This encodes CASSETGQGVTGEYF.

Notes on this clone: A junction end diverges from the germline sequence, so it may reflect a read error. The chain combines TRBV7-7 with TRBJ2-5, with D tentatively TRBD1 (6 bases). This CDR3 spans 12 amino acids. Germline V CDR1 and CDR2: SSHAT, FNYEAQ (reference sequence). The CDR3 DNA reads TGTGCTAGCAGCAACCAGGGGGAGACCCAGTACTTC. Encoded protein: CASSNQGETQYF.